These T cell receptor beta chains were read from a single sample in a study of blood T cell repertoires in COVID-19. Clones were sequenced by immunoSEQ multiplex PCR, and TCRdb holds only the in-frame ones, with some missing. The sample lists some 200,000 clones; roughly nine tenths were seen once. Sequences were obtained from peripheral blood. These receptors were collected from a woman in her fifties or sixties with acute or convalescent COVID-19. Each CDR3 is given with its conserved first and last residue. D genes are given only for firm matches. Clone size, where shown, is once, few, many, or a class for clones that have expanded.

>TRBV27|TRBD2|TRBJ2-3|-
TGTGCCAGCAGTTTAATGTGGGGGGGGACAGATACGCAGTATTTT
CASSLMWGGTDTQYF
>TRBV18|-|TRBJ2-1|-
TGTGCCAGCTCAGGTAGAACTAGAAGTTTCAGCTCCTACAATGAGCAGTTCTTC
CASSGRTRSFSSYNEQFF
>TRBV11-2|-|TRBJ2-1|-
TGTGCCAGCAGCCCAACGACGGGGTACTACAATGAGCAGTTCTTC
CASSPTTGYYNEQFF
>TRBV2|TRBD2|TRBJ2-2|-
TGTGCCAGCAGACGGACTAGCGGGGGGCCGAACACCGGGGAGCTGTTTTTT
CASRRTSGGPNTGELFF
>TRBV18|TRBD1|TRBJ1-5|once
TGTGCCAGCCCGGGACAGACTTTTAGCAATCAGCCCCAGCATTTT
CASPGQTFSNQPQHF
>TRBV10-2|TRBD2|TRBJ2-7|-
TGCGCCAGCAGGACCCTAGCGGGAAATAGCTACGAGCAGTACTTC
CASRTLAGNSYEQYF
>TRBV24-1|-|TRBJ1-5|-
TGTGCCACCAGTGTCCTACAGGGAAAGGAACAGCCCCAGCATTTT
CATSVLQGKEQPQHF
>TRBV5-3|-|TRBJ2-5|-
TGTGCCAGAAGCTTGGCTTGGCTGTTCCAAGAGACCCAGTACTTC
CARSLAWLFQETQYF
>TRBV30|-|TRBJ2-5|-
TGTGCCTGGAGCGCCCCAGGGGGGGAGACCCAGTACTTC
CAWSAPGGETQYF
>TRBV19|TRBD2|TRBJ2-2|few
TGTGCCAGTAGCTCACTAGCGGGGGGGTACACCGGGGAGCTGTTTTTT
CASSSLAGGYTGELFF
>TRBV5-4|-|TRBJ1-1|-
TGTGCCAGCAGCCCTACGACAAATCTGAACACTGAAGCTTTCTTT
CASSPTTNLNTEAFF
>TRBV19|TRBD1|TRBJ2-5|-
TGTGCCAGTAGCCCACCGGGACAGGTTTGGGGCCAAGAGACCCAGTACTTC
CASSPPGQVWGQETQYF
>TRBV28|-|TRBJ1-6|-
TGTGCCAGCAGTTCGACGGACAGCTCCTATAATTCACCCCTCCACTTT
CASSSTDSSYNSPLHF
>TRBV10-3|TRBD2|TRBJ2-3|-
TGTGCCATCAGTGAGTCGCTAGCGGGAGGCACAGATACGCAGTATTTT
CAISESLAGGTDTQYF
>TRBV23-1|TRBD1|TRBJ2-1|-
TGCGCCAGCAGTCAAACGGACAGGGGGGCACTGTTCTTC
CASSQTDRGALFF
>TRBV6-5|-|TRBJ2-7|-
TGTGCCAGCAGGCGGGGCGGGGAATCCTACGAGCAGTACTTC
CASRRGGESYEQYF